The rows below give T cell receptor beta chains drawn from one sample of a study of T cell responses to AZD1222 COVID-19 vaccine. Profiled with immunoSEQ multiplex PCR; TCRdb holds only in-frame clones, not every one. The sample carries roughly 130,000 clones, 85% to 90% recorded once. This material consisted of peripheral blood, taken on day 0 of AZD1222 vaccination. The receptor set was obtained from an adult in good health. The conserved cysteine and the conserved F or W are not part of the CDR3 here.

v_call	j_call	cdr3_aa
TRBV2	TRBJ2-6	ASSRTGFGANVLT
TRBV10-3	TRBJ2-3	AIRGANSGRGTDTQY
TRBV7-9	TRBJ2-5	ASSFSKTQY
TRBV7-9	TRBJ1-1	ASSLRGRGVNTEAF
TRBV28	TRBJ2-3	ASSSQGAGTQY
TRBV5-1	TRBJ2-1	ASSLRGRGEQF
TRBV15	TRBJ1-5	ATSRQGQAEPQH
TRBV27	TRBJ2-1	ASSLGSGGGLYNEQF
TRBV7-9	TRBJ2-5	ASSLNRGQETQY
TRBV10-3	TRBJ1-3	AISESIGNTIY
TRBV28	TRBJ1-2	ASYSGQGFYGYT
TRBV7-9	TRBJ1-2	ASSLDVRAGIDGYT
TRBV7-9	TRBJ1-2	ASSPPHGTANYGYT
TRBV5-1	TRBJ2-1	ASSLVRNEQF
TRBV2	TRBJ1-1	ASSERQTNTEAF
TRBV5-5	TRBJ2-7	ASSLGNSYEQY
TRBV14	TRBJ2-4	ASSQGTGVAKNIQY
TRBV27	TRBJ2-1	ASRLDWVPYNEQF
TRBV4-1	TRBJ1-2	ASDQGQGGDGYT
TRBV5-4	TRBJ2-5	ASSGTGTVETQY
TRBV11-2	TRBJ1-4	ASRDVGDEKLF
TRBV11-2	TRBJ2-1	ASSSGGHHNEQF
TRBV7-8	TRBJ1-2	ASSLDRQRNYGYT
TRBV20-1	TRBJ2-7	SARGRYEQY
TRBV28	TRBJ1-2	ASGGDHYGYT
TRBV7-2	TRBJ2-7	ASSVPGQGSYEQY
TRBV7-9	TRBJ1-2	ASSVTGTGPNYGYT
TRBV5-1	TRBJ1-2	ASSLAGTNYGYT
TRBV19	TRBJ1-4	ASSIIQTGGEKLF
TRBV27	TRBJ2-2	ATGGGRAGEELF
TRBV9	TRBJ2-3	ASSVATIGTSDTQY
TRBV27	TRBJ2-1	ASSLWGSHNEQF
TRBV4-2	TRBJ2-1	ASSQTVGIGLEQF
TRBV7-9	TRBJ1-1	ASSLNTEAF
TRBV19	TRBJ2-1	ASSISFSGRSSYNEQF
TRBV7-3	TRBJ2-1	ASSLRGDRIYNEQF
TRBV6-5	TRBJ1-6	ASSYSSFEVCH
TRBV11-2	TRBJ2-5	ASSLVPLAGVWETQY
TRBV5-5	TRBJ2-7	ASSLSRALQAYEQY